The clone carrying this T cell receptor beta chain has only a few counts. No antigen is known for it. The data stem from a study of identical twins. Points from the study as a whole: The abundant beta clonotypes from cord blood had fewer insertions, and memory repertoires had none of this.

Trimming took 5 bases from V and 6 from J, leaving 17 bases between them. The CDR3 runs to 15 residues. From germline, CDR1 is MDHEN and CDR2 SYDVKM. MiXCR was run by TCRdb on the 5' RACE reads, yielding one entry per CDR3 protein. The sample records approximately 500,000 distinct CDR3 sequences, 20% to 25% being singletons. These data were also filed under a second study, of T cells expressing NK-cell markers. This second study says: Just one sequenced donor of eight was HCMV-seronegative, while seven were seropositive. Several experiments confined sorting to alpha-beta TCR T cells with an anti-gamma-delta TCR antibody.

The TCR was taken from a woman between 18 and 30 years old in good health. The chain recombines TRBV28 with TRBJ1-5, with a possible D match to TRBD1 (5 bases). The specimen sequenced was CD4+ T cells sorted from blood. CDR3 in amino acids: CASSPHRFNFQPQHF. CDR3 bases: TGTGCCAGCAGTCCCCACAGGTTTAATTTTCAGCCCCAGCATTTT.